This TCR beta chain was retrieved from a study of Ad26.COV2.S vaccination and SARS-CoV-2 variants. Study-level background: Participant was drawn from the COV1001 Ad26.COV2.S trial arm. The vaccine Ad26.COV2.S was put into the muscle once, or twice with 56 days between.

The CDR3 is 13 amino acids. Per the germline V gene, CDR1 is WSHSY and CDR2 is SAAADI. V lost 0 bases to trimming and J lost 8 bases, with 10 bases between them. The data were produced by immunoSEQ multiplex PCR, yet TCRdb's version contains in-frame clones alone and is incomplete. This table has around 300,000 clones, 75% to 90% appearing once. The treatment denotes: about 20 received Ad26.COV2.S at low or high dose, single or two shots; 5 received placebo; per-sample allocation not given. Vaccine and placebo recipients were sampled on day 63 after the first injection. An Ad26 vector carrying the Wuhan-strain SARS-CoV-2 spike served as the vaccine.

This chain uses TRBV10-2 with TRBJ1-1; D perhaps matches TRBD1 (5 bases). Sequences were derived from peripheral blood, sampled in a trial of Ad26.COV2.S vaccine versus placebo. The receptor was derived from a person aged 18-65 years who received the Ad26.COV2.S COVID-19 vaccine or a placebo. The CDR3 region is CASSESGVEEAFF. CDR3 sequence (DNA): TGCGCCAGCAGTGAGTCAGGGGTGGAGGAAGCTTTCTTT.